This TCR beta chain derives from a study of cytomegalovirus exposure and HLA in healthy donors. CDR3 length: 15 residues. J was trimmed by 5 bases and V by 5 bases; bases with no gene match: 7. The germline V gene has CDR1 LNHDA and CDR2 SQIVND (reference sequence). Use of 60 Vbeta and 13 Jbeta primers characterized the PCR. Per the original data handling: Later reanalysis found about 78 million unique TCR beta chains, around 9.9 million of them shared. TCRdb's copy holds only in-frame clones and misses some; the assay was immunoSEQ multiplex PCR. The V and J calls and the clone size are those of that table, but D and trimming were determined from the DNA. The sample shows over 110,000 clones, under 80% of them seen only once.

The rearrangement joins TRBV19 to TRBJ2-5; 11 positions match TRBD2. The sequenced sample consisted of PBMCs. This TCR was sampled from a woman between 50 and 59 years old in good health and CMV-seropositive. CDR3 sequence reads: CASSSTSGERETQYF. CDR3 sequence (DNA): TGTGCCAGTAGTTCGACTAGCGGGGAACGGGAGACCCAGTACTTC. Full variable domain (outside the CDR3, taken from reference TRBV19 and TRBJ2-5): DGGITQSPKYLFRKEGQNVTLSCEQNLNHDAMYWYRQDPGQGLRLIYYSQIVNDFQKGDIAEGYSVSREKKESFPLTVTSAQKNPTAFYLCASSSTSGERETQYFGPGTRLLVL.